Reported below is one T cell receptor (beta chain). Method: immunoSEQ multiplex PCR; TCRdb's copy keeps in-frame clones and lacks some. The table shows approximately 49,000 clones, with about 80% occurring only once. The data stem from a study of PD-1 blockade in classical Hodgkin lymphoma. Time point of the sample: cycle 4 day 1 (C4D1), after 6 weeks of nivolumab. Every patient relapsed after autologous stem cell transplantation, and brentuximab vedotin exposure varied. Best overall response was complete response, partial response or progressive disease in these relapsed/refractory classical Hodgkin lymphoma patients. Sample: peripheral blood mononuclear cells (PBMCs), taken before the fourth cycle of nivolumab. The sequence was obtained from a human donor with classical Hodgkin lymphoma.

The CDR3 DNA reads as TGTGCCAGCAGCACGACACGGGCTGGAAACACCATATATTTT. It is translated as CASSTTRAGNTIYF. V gene TRBV28 combines with J gene TRBJ1-3; D remains unclear. Trimming cost V 6 bases and J 2 bases, with 11 bases left between them. The CDR3 extends over 14 amino acids. Germline CDR1 is MDHEN and CDR2 is SYDVKM.